The 24 T cell receptor beta chains below come from one sample, sequenced in a study of shared clonotypes between healthy human individuals. Assay used: immunoSEQ multiplex PCR; TCRdb lists only in-frame clones, some missing. Of some 500,000 clones listed, approximately 80% are singletons. The sequenced material came from PBMCs. All receptors derive from a woman between 40 and 50 years old in good health. Some clones in this sample may be carry-over from other donors' samples.

The V and J genes are TRBV7-3 and TRBJ2-3; 12 positions agree with TRBD2. The trim removed 5 bases at V and 4 bases at J, leaving 7 bases unmatched. Germline CDR1 SGHTA, CDR2 FQGTGA. The CDR3 consists of 16 residues. The CDR3 DNA follows: TGTGCCAGCAGCGCACGACTAGCGGGAGACGCAGATACGCAGTATTTT. It translates to CASSARLAGDADTQYF.

The genes are TRBV7-9 and TRBJ2-7, with a tentative D call TRBD1 (6 bases). V lost 2 bases, J lost 2 bases, and 16 bases lay in between. Germline V gene sequence: CDR1 SEHNR, CDR2 FQNEAQ (reference sequence). This CDR3 is built from 16 residues. CDR3 in amino acids: CASSLTTGYDAYEQYF. CDR3 DNA: TGTGCCAGCAGCTTAACCACAGGGTATGATGCCTACGAGCAGTACTTC.

The CDR3 sequence: CSALLQVEAFF. CDR3 DNA sequence: TGCAGTGCCCTTTTACAGGTTGAAGCTTTCTTT. V gene TRBV20-1 combines with J gene TRBJ1-1; D is perhaps TRBD1 (5 bases). Trimming shortened V by 6 bases and J by 7 bases, and 12 bases separated the two germline ends. CDR1 is DFQATT and CDR2 is SNEGSKA in the germline V gene (reference sequence). This CDR3 is built from 11 residues.

The genes are TRBV28 and TRBJ2-1; D may be TRBD1 (5 bases). Per germline, CDR1 MDHEN and CDR2 SYDVKM. V gave up 3 bases and J gave up 7 bases, with 16 bases separating them. The CDR3 has 15 residues. This CDR3 reads CASSFLGAQSNEQFF. CDR3 coding DNA: TGTGCCAGCAGTTTTCTTGGGGCCCAAAGTAATGAGCAGTTCTTC.

This clone was recorded at least ten times. V is TRBV19 and J is TRBJ1-5; 9 nucleotides line up with TRBD1. Germline V gene lookup returns CDR1 LNHDA and CDR2 SQIVND (reference sequence). This CDR3 region has 15 residues. V was pared by 5 bases and J by 2 bases, with 4 bases of the junction left unmatched. The CDR3 sequence: CASSVRTGGNQPQHF. As DNA, the CDR3 is TGTGCCAGTAGTGTCCGGACAGGGGGCAATCAGCCCCAGCATTTT.

As for this clone: It is likely a read error: a sequence one base away is far more abundant. V is TRBV7-8 and J is TRBJ2-7, with D possibly being TRBD2 (5 bases). Trimming pared 1 base from V and 7 bases from J, leaving 20 bases between. This CDR3 spans 16 amino acids. The germline CDR1 and CDR2 sequences are SGHVS and FQNEAQ. This CDR3 reads CASSLGGSSRSLEQYF. The CDR3 region has the DNA TGTGCCAGCAGCTTAGGAGGGTCTAGCAGGAGTCTTGAGCAGTACTTC.

The V and J genes are TRBV11-2 and TRBJ2-7, with 8 bases matching TRBD2. V lost 2 bases and J lost 2; bases outside the gene matches: 5. The CDR3 consists of 15 residues. Germline assignment: CDR1 SGHAT and CDR2 FQNNGV. The CDR3 DNA reads as TGTGCCAGCAGCTTATACGGGGGGGAAGCCTACGAGCAGTACTTC. It yields the protein CASSLYGGEAYEQYF.

The chain carries TRBV11-3 and TRBJ2-5; 7 nucleotides line up with TRBD2. The germline V gene has CDR1 SGHNT and CDR2 YENEEA. The CDR3 contains 13 residues. Trimming took 3 bases from V and 11 from J; bases not matched to a gene: 9. CDR3: CASSFGLGGEQYF. The CDR3 bases are TGTGCCAGCAGCTTCGGACTAGGAGGGGAGCAGTACTTC. The variable domain in full, completed from reference TRBV11-3 and TRBJ2-5, reads EAGVVQSPRYKIIEKKQPVAFWCNPISGHNTLYWYLQNLGQGPELLIRYENEEAVDDSQLPKDRFSAERLKGVDSTLKIQPAELGDSAVYLCASSFGLGGEQYFGPGTRLLVL.

The rearrangement joins TRBV5-1 to TRBJ2-5; maybe TRBD2 (5 bases). Germline V gene sequence: CDR1 SGHRS, CDR2 YFSETQ. This CDR3 is built from 17 residues. V gave up 0 bases and J gave up 2 bases, with 17 bases separating them. In DNA, the CDR3 is TGCGCCAGCAGCTTGGTGGGAGTTTGGTCAGGACAAGAGACCCAGTACTTC. This sequence encodes CASSLVGVWSGQETQYF. Full variable domain (remainder filled in from reference TRBV5-1 and TRBJ2-5): KAGVTQTPRYLIKTRGQQVTLSCSPISGHRSVSWYQQTPGQGLQFLFEYFSETQRNKGNFPGRFSGRQFSNSRSEMNVSTLELGDSALYLCASSLVGVWSGQETQYFGPGTRLLVL.

The gene calls are TRBV29-1 and TRBJ2-3, with a tentative D call TRBD2 (5 bases). The CDR3 covers 13 residues. Germline loops: CDR1 SQVTM, CDR2 ANQGSEA. V was trimmed by 0 bases and J by 6 bases, leaving 10 bases between them. The CDR3 is CSVEEHPGDTQYF. Written as DNA, the CDR3 is TGCAGCGTTGAAGAGCACCCGGGGGATACGCAGTATTTT.

This clone was seen a few times. The rearrangement links TRBV19 to TRBJ2-3; 10 bases are a match to TRBD1. The CDR3 loop spans 14 amino acids. Germline trimming cut 5 bases from V and 3 bases from J; bases unmatched to any gene: 2. CDR1 LNHDA and CDR2 SQIVND come from the germline V gene (reference sequence). The CDR3 region has the DNA TGTGCCAGTAGTCGGACAGGGGGAACAGATACGCAGTATTTT. It translates to CASSRTGGTDTQYF.

In its sample, this clone was seen a few times. Other nucleotide sequences in the sample specify the same CDR3. V is TRBV2 and J is TRBJ2-1; 11 bases fit TRBD2. Germline V gives CDR1 SNHLY, CDR2 FYNNEI. V was clipped by 10 bases and J by 3 bases; unmatched bases: 8. There are 15 residues in the CDR3. CDR3 DNA sequence: TGTGCCACCAAGCGCCTAGCGGGAGGCTACAATGAGCAGTTCTTC. Its protein is CATKRLAGGYNEQFF.

A note on this clone: A far larger clone is a single base away, which makes a read error likely. The DNA of the CDR3 is TGTGGCAGCAGTGTTGAGGCGAACGGGGAAAACATTCAGTACTTC. Translation: CGSSVEANGENIQYF. J is TRBJ2-4 and V is TRBV2, with D perhaps matching TRBD2 (5 bases). Germline V gives CDR1 SNHLY, CDR2 FYNNEI. The CDR3 is made up of 15 amino acids.

The V and J genes are TRBV6-1 and TRBJ2-7; possibly TRBD1 for D (6 bases). CDR1 and CDR2 (germline): MNHNS, SASEGT. Trimming stripped 4 bases from V and 3 bases from J, with 10 bases between. This CDR3 spans 13 amino acids. The CDR3 sequence is CASSATGLYEQYF. CDR3 in DNA: TGTGCCAGCAGTGCGACAGGTCTCTACGAGCAGTACTTC.

This clone was detected a few times. The rearrangement uses TRBV19 and TRBJ1-5; no reliable D call. CDR1 and CDR2 from the germline V gene are LNHDA and SQIVND (reference sequence). Deletions cut 3 bases from V and 4 bases from J, with 7 bases between. The CDR3 sequence is 13 residues long. The CDR3 sequence: CASSIEVNQPQHF. The CDR3 nucleotides are TGTGCCAGTAGTATCGAGGTAAATCAGCCCCAGCATTTT.

This chain joins TRBV5-6 and TRBJ2-7; 9 nucleotides agree with TRBD2. The V segment lost 2 bases and the J segment 6 bases; nucleotides outside the gene matches: 6. CDR1 and CDR2 from the germline V gene are SGHDT and YYEEEE. The CDR3 loop spans 14 amino acids. CDR3 nucleotides: TGTGCCAGCAGCTTATTGGGACTAGCCACCGAGCAGTACTTC. Its protein product is CASSLLGLATEQYF. Looking up the rest from reference TRBV5-6 and TRBJ2-7 gives the full variable domain: DAGVTQSPTHLIKTRGQQVTLRCSPKSGHDTVSWYQQALGQGPQFIFQYYEEEERQRGNFPDRFSGHQFPNYSSELNVNALLLGDSALYLCASSLLGLATEQYFGPGTRLTVT.

This clone was found once. The chain carries TRBV15 and TRBJ2-1; 9 bases are shared with TRBD2. This CDR3 is 16 amino acids long. V was pared by 1 base and J by 10 bases, with 11 bases of the junction left unmatched. Germline V gene data show CDR1 as LNHNV and CDR2 as YYDKDF (reference sequence). DNA for the CDR3: TGTGCCACCAGCAGAGGGGGTAGCGGGAGCTATCGCGAGCAGTTCTTC. The encoded protein is CATSRGGSGSYREQFF.

V usage is TRBV7-3 and J usage is TRBJ2-7; 10 bases map to TRBD2. Looked up from germline, CDR1 is SGHTA and CDR2 is FQGTGA. The trim removed 6 bases at V and 4 bases at J, leaving 9 bases unmatched. This CDR3 is built from 15 residues. The CDR3 coding sequence is TGTGCCAGCAGGTATTCTAGCGGGAGTACGTACGAGCAGTACTTC. Amino acids: CASRYSSGSTYEQYF.

This clone was observed a handful of times. A far larger clone is a single base away, which makes a read error likely. The CDR3 sequence: CAGSSEAFF. The CDR3 nucleotides are TGTGCCGGCAGTTCTGAAGCTTTCTTT. V is TRBV6-6 and J is TRBJ1-1; no clear D gene. Germline values: CDR1 MNHNY, CDR2 SVGAGI (reference sequence). This CDR3 is 9 amino acids long.

The V gene is TRBV7-9, the J gene TRBJ2-1, with D unresolved. The V gene's germline CDR1 is SEHNR and CDR2 FQNEAQ (reference sequence). Trimming stripped 4 bases from V and 8 bases from J, with 18 bases between. The CDR3 loop spans 15 amino acids. CDR3 DNA sequence: TGTGCCAGCAGCTCTACATTCGATGGTGGGGATGAGCAGTTCTTC. Translated: CASSSTFDGGDEQFF.

J is TRBJ2-3 and V is TRBV4-1; D ambiguous. The V end lost 1 base, the J end lost 2 bases, and 10 bases lay between the germline ends. The CDR3 covers 15 residues. The germline CDR1 and CDR2 sequences are MGHRA and YSYEKL. Written as DNA, the CDR3 is TGCGCCAGCAGCCAAGGGTATGGGGACACAGATACGCAGTATTTT. Protein product: CASSQGYGDTDTQYF.

This sequence joins TRBV30 and TRBJ2-3; D is uncertain. Trimming stripped 4 bases from V and 0 bases from J, with 14 bases between. This CDR3 is 15 amino acids long. CDR1 is GTSNPN and CDR2 is SVGIG in the germline V gene (reference sequence). CDR3 amino acids: CAWTQSRYSTDTQYF. In DNA form, the CDR3 reads TGTGCCTGGACCCAGAGCAGATATAGCACAGATACGCAGTATTTT.

The V and J genes are TRBV6-1 and TRBJ1-2; D call uncertain. Looked up from germline, CDR1 is MNHNS and CDR2 is SASEGT. V shed 2 bases and J shed 2 bases, with 9 bases lying between them. This CDR3 has 14 amino acids. The CDR3 DNA reads as TGTGCCAGCAGTGAAAATTGGCAAAACTATGGCTACACCTTC. Protein: CASSENWQNYGYTF.

V gene TRBV15 combines with J gene TRBJ2-2; tentative D call: TRBD1 (6 bases). V lost 7 bases to trimming and J lost 4 bases, with 16 bases between them. The CDR3 runs to 15 residues. Germline V CDR1 and CDR2: LNHNV, YYDKDF (reference sequence). Here the CDR3 reads CATNTGRVGTGELFF. The CDR3 DNA follows: TGTGCCACCAACACAGGGAGAGTGGGCACCGGGGAGCTGTTTTTT.